The 14 T cell receptor beta chains given below trace back to one sample, sequenced in a study of shared T cell receptors in the human thymus. Sequenced by immunoSEQ multiplex PCR; TCRdb stores in-frame clones only, minus some. Of around 65,000 clones in the sample, nearly 95% were seen once. Sequencing input: thymocytes. The receptors stem from a human donor.

The chain is built from TRBV12-5 and TRBJ2-1; D might be TRBD1 or TRBD2, each matching 5 bases. There are 17 residues in the CDR3. The V gene's germline CDR1 is LGHNT and CDR2 FRNRAP. Between the trimmed V and J ends, which lost 0 bases and 7 bases, there was a span of 19 bases. The CDR3, as DNA: TGTGCTAGTGGTTTGGTACGGGGCTCTGGGACCAAAAATGAGCAGTTCTTC. This codes for CASGLVRGSGTKNEQFF.

The chain recombines TRBV29-1 with TRBJ1-1, with a weak D call TRBD1 (5 bases). The V and J ends lost 1 base and 1 base respectively, with 10 bases between them. The CDR3 length is 14 residues. Germline V CDR1 and CDR2: SQVTM, ANQGSEA. As DNA, the CDR3 is TGCAGCGTTGAAGGGCAGGGCGGGAACACTGAAGCTTTCTTT. It is translated as CSVEGQGGNTEAFF. Based on the CDR3 plus reference TRBV29-1 and TRBJ1-1, the full variable domain is SAVISQKPSRDICQRGTSLTIQCQVDSQVTMMFWYRQQPGQSLTLIATANQGSEATYESGFVIDKFPISRPNLTFSTLTVSNMSPEDSSIYLCSVEGQGGNTEAFFGQGTRLTVV.

The genes are TRBV7-2 and TRBJ2-2; D remains unclear. The CDR3 has 12 residues. V was shortened by 10 bases and J by 1 base, with 7 bases between the two germline ends. Germline V gene lookup returns CDR1 SGHTA and CDR2 FQGNSA. This CDR3 is CATRKNTGELFF. CDR3 nucleotides: TGTGCCACCCGTAAGAACACCGGGGAGCTGTTTTTT.

The chain is built from TRBV6-1 and TRBJ1-2, with no clear D. Trimming pared 3 bases from V and 5 bases from J, leaving 13 bases between. The CDR3 is 14 amino acids. The germline V gene encodes CDR1 MNHNS and CDR2 SASEGT. The chain's CDR3 is CASSDRKGSYGYTF. The CDR3, as DNA: TGTGCCAGCAGTGATCGAAAGGGATCGTATGGCTACACCTTC.

The chain joins TRBV7-3 to TRBJ1-4; D might be TRBD1 (5 bases). CDR1 is SGHTA, CDR2 FQGTGA, per germline. The CDR3 has 13 amino acids. The V end was cut by 5 bases, the J end by 11 bases, with 15 bases between. Here the CDR3 DNA reads TGTGCCAGCAGCCCGACAGCAACCGGGAAACTGTTTTTT. Amino acid sequence: CASSPTATGKLFF.

The chain is built from TRBV19 and TRBJ1-1, with D hard to call. Germline CDR1 LNHDA, CDR2 SQIVND (reference sequence). The CDR3 is made up of 14 amino acids. Trimming removed 0 bases at V and 7 bases at J, with 12 bases between. The chain's CDR3 is CASSIDIGPIEAFF. Here the CDR3 DNA reads TGTGCCAGTAGTATAGATATCGGTCCGATTGAAGCTTTCTTT.

The chain combines TRBV5-1 with TRBJ1-6; 7 nucleotides align to TRBD1. CDR3 length: 16 amino acids. The V segment lost 4 bases and the J segment 5 bases; nucleotides outside the gene matches: 9. Germline CDR1 is SGHRS and CDR2 is YFSETQ. CDR3 loop: CASSPGDRAHNSPLHF. The CDR3 region has the DNA TGCGCCAGCAGCCCCGGAGACAGGGCTCATAATTCACCCCTCCACTTT.

The J gene is TRBJ1-6, the V gene TRBV19, with D possibly TRBD1 on 6 matching bases. Trimming took 2 bases from V and 3 from J, leaving 20 bases between them. The CDR3 totals 19 residues. CDR1 LNHDA and CDR2 SQIVND come from the germline V gene (reference sequence). CDR3 loop: CASSITTGGRALYNSPLHF. The DNA for the CDR3 is TGTGCCAGTAGTATAACAACGGGGGGCAGGGCTCTCTATAATTCACCCCTCCACTTT.

The chain couples TRBV6-1 to TRBJ2-1; D is ambiguous. Germline assignment: CDR1 MNHNS and CDR2 SASEGT. This CDR3 comprises 16 residues. V lost 1 base and J lost 8, with 18 bases in between. This CDR3 is CASSEDGHTLDDEQFF. CDR3 DNA: TGTGCCAGCAGTGAAGACGGTCACACCCTAGACGATGAGCAGTTCTTC.

The gene calls are TRBV9 and TRBJ2-3; 14 positions match TRBD2. Germline V gene data show CDR1 as SGDLS and CDR2 as YYNGEE. The J segment lost 5 bases and the V segment lost 3 bases, leaving 8 bases of the junction unmatched. The CDR3 covers 17 residues. DNA for the CDR3: TGTGCCAGCAGCGGGAAGACTAGCGGGGGGGTTATAGATACGCAGTATTTT. Amino acid sequence: CASSGKTSGGVIDTQYF.

This chain links TRBV6-9 with TRBJ2-7, with D unresolved. Per the germline V gene, CDR1 is MNHGY and CDR2 is SVAAGI. The CDR3 has 11 residues. V lost 11 bases to trimming and J lost 0 bases, with 8 bases between them. The DNA for the CDR3 is TGTGCCGCTTCACCCTCCTACGAGCAGTACTTC. Protein product: CAASPSYEQYF.

The chain combines TRBV6-6 with TRBJ1-2, with a weak D call TRBD1 (5 bases). The germline CDR1 and CDR2 sequences are MNHNY and SVGAGI (reference sequence). This CDR3 contains 15 residues. The V end lost 7 bases, the J end lost 4 bases, and 19 bases lay between the germline ends. The CDR3: CASNKVPDNRYGYTF. CDR3 nucleotides: TGTGCCAGCAACAAGGTCCCGGACAACCGCTATGGCTACACCTTC.

This chain links TRBV4-1 with TRBJ2-1, with TRBD2 matching over 13 bases. V shed 3 bases and J 5 bases; nucleotides not matched to a gene: 10. Germline assignment: CDR1 MGHRA and CDR2 YSYEKL. This CDR3 has 18 residues. In DNA form, the CDR3 reads TGCGCCAGCAGCCAGACTGGACTAGCGGGGGCTCCGCACAATGAGCAGTTCTTC. Translation gives CASSQTGLAGAPHNEQFF.

This rearrangement joins TRBV4-1 to TRBJ2-7; D is unclear. Germline values: CDR1 MGHRA, CDR2 YSYEKL. Deletions cut 0 bases from V and 3 bases from J, with 9 bases between. This CDR3 spans 14 amino acids. In DNA, the CDR3 is TGCGCCAGCAGCCAAGAGAAAAGATACTACGAGCAGTACTTC. This encodes CASSQEKRYYEQYF.